These 21 T cell receptor beta chains originate from one sample sequenced in a study of blood T cell repertoires in COVID-19. The data were produced by immunoSEQ multiplex PCR, yet TCRdb's version contains in-frame clones alone and is incomplete. The repertoire holds roughly 180,000 clones, with about four fifths as singletons. The sequencing input was PBMCs or T cells enriched from blood (not recorded which). The receptor source for this set is a man aged 55 to 70 who had recovered from COVID-19.

V gene TRBV19 combines with J gene TRBJ1-5; 7 bases are shared with TRBD1. Looked up from germline, CDR1 is LNHDA and CDR2 is SQIVND (reference sequence). CDR3 length: 14 residues. V shed 8 bases, J shed 1 base, and the junction held 5 bases outside the gene matches. The CDR3, as DNA: TGTGCCAGTGGTGGACAGGAAAGCAATCAGCCCCAGCATTTT. Protein product: CASGGQESNQPQHF.

The V and J genes are TRBV27 and TRBJ2-7, with 10 bases that match TRBD1. Germline V gene data show CDR1 as MNHEY and CDR2 as SMNVEV (reference sequence). CDR3 length: 15 amino acids. V lost 5 bases to trimming and J lost 3 bases; unmatched junction nucleotides: 7. The CDR3 spells CASSLDRDRGYEQYF. The CDR3, as DNA: TGTGCCAGCAGTCTAGACCGGGACAGGGGCTACGAGCAGTACTTC.

The CDR3: CASSRDRPRNQPQHF. In nucleotides, the CDR3 is TGTGCCAGCAGCAGGGACAGACCCCGCAATCAGCCCCAGCATTTT. This chain connects TRBV28 to TRBJ1-5; TRBD1 matches at 7 bases. The CDR3 runs 15 residues. V was clipped by 6 bases and J by 2 bases; unmatched bases: 7. CDR1 and CDR2 (germline): MDHEN, SYDVKM. Looking up the rest from reference TRBV28 and TRBJ1-5 gives the full variable domain: DVKVTQSSRYLVKRTGEKVFLECVQDMDHENMFWYRQDPGLGLRLIYFSYDVKMKEKGDIPEGYSVSREKKERFSLILESASTNQTSMYLCASSRDRPRNQPQHFGDGTRLSIL.

In this sample, this clone turned up a few times. This chain links TRBV9 with TRBJ2-1; possibly TRBD2 for D (5 bases). CDR3 size: 15 residues. V shed 4 bases and J shed 6 bases, with 17 bases lying between them. The germline CDR1 and CDR2 sequences are SGDLS and YYNGEE. CDR3 in DNA: TGTGCCAGCAGCACACCACTAGGTTCCGGCAATGAGCAGTTCTTC. The encoded protein is CASSTPLGSGNEQFF. The variable domain in full, with the rest retrieved from reference TRBV9 and TRBJ2-1, is DSGVTQTPKHLITATGQRVTLRCSPRSGDLSVYWYQQSLDQGLQFLIQYYNGEERAKGNILERFSAQQFPDLHSELNLSSLELGDSALYFCASSTPLGSGNEQFFGPGTRLTVL.

The chain has TRBV27 and TRBJ1-2, with TRBD1 identical over 7 bases. There are 13 residues in the CDR3. V gave up 6 bases and J gave up 8 bases; unmatched junction bases: 9. Germline CDR1 MNHEY, CDR2 SMNVEV (reference sequence). CDR3 nucleotides: TGTGCCAGCAGCCCAATCAGGGGGTCAGGCTACACCTTC. Its translation is CASSPIRGSGYTF.

The V call is TRBV19, the J call TRBJ2-3, with D possibly being TRBD1 (6 bases). Germline V gives CDR1 LNHDA, CDR2 SQIVND (reference sequence). Trimming pared 3 bases from V and 2 bases from J, leaving 18 bases between. The CDR3 totals 17 residues. The CDR3 DNA reads as TGTGCCAGTAGTATCTCGTACTACAGGGTCCCCACAGATACGCAGTATTTT. Translation gives CASSISYYRVPTDTQYF.

The rearrangement joins TRBV5-5 to TRBJ2-1, with a weak D call TRBD1 (5 bases). The germline V gene encodes CDR1 SGHKS and CDR2 YYEKEE (reference sequence). V lost 0 bases and J 9 bases, leaving 16 bases between the germline ends. The CDR3 runs 15 residues. The CDR3 DNA reads as TGTGCCAGCAGCTTGGATCCTTTCAGGGTCGGTGAGCAGTTCTTC. It codes for CASSLDPFRVGEQFF.

This clone was picked up a small number of times. This chain uses TRBV30 with TRBJ1-5; maybe TRBD1 (5 bases). V was shortened by 2 bases and J by 7 bases, with 18 bases between the two germline ends. The CDR3 sequence is 15 residues long. Germline CDR1 reads GTSNPN; CDR2 reads SVGIG (reference sequence). CDR3 in amino acids: CAWSPPAGFQQPQHF. In DNA form, the CDR3 reads TGTGCCTGGAGTCCTCCGGCAGGGTTCCAACAGCCCCAGCATTTT. Variable domain in full (rest from reference TRBV30 and TRBJ1-5): SQTIHQWPATLVQPVGSPLSLECTVEGTSNPNLYWYRQAAGRGLQLLFYSVGIGQISSEVPQNLSASRPQDRQFILSSKKLLLSDSGFYLCAWSPPAGFQQPQHFGDGTRLSIL.

The V call is TRBV6-1, the J call TRBJ2-7; no firm D call. Germline-derived CDR1 and CDR2 are MNHNS and SASEGT. CDR3 length: 12 residues. V lost 3 bases and J lost 7, with 10 bases in between. In nucleotides, the CDR3 is TGTGCCAGCAGTGAGGCGGCGGATGAGCAGTACTTC. Amino acid sequence: CASSEAADEQYF.

The V and J genes are TRBV30 and TRBJ2-4, with a weak D call TRBD2 (6 bases). V lost 3 bases and J lost 5, with 11 bases in between. Germline values: CDR1 GTSNPN, CDR2 SVGIG (reference sequence). This CDR3 has 13 residues. The CDR3 spells CAWRAGIENIQYF. The CDR3 coding sequence is TGTGCCTGGAGGGCGGGGATCGAAAACATTCAGTACTTC.

The chain uses TRBV2 and TRBJ2-3; perhaps TRBD1 as D (5 bases). The CDR3 is made up of 14 amino acids. Germline V gene lookup returns CDR1 SNHLY and CDR2 FYNNEI. Trimming shortened V by 3 bases and J by 2 bases, and 9 bases separated the two germline ends. The DNA for the CDR3 is TGTGCCAGCAGTGACAGGGCCTTCACAGATACGCAGTATTTT. This codes for CASSDRAFTDTQYF.

The chain combines TRBV7-3 with TRBJ2-3; 8 bases are a match to TRBD2. The ends lost 5 bases at V and 2 bases at J; junction bases unmatched: 18. CDR3 size: 19 residues. From germline, CDR1 is SGHTA and CDR2 FQGTGA. CDR3 DNA sequence: TGTGCCAGCAGCCCTGTCGGGGGGGCCACCCAATTGAACACAGATACGCAGTATTTT. Its protein is CASSPVGGATQLNTDTQYF.

This chain links TRBV5-1 with TRBJ1-6; 7 bases map to TRBD1. The CDR3 sequence is 15 residues long. Germline V gene lookup returns CDR1 SGHRS and CDR2 YFSETQ. Trimming removed 2 bases from V and 7 bases from J; junction bases left unmatched: 6. As DNA, the CDR3 is TGCGCCAGCAGCTTAATACAGGGGTTCAATTCACCCCTCCACTTT. This gives the protein CASSLIQGFNSPLHF.

The CDR3 here is CASSAILGGGSTDTQYF. In DNA, the CDR3 is TGTGCCAGCAGCGCCATCCTAGGGGGAGGGAGCACAGATACGCAGTATTTT. The rearrangement uses TRBV9 and TRBJ2-3; TRBD2 is a possible D gene (7 bases). Germline CDR1 reads SGDLS; CDR2 reads YYNGEE. Trimming removed 3 bases at V and 0 bases at J, with 17 bases between. The CDR3 has 17 residues.

The chain is built from TRBV7-9 and TRBJ2-6; 11 nucleotides align to TRBD2. CDR1 SEHNR and CDR2 FQNEAQ come from the germline V gene (reference sequence). The V segment lost 2 bases and the J segment 1 base; nucleotides outside the gene matches: 7. This CDR3 contains 19 residues. The CDR3 DNA is TGTGCCAGCAGCTTATTCCGACTAGCGGGGATGTCTGGGGCCAACGTCCTGACTTTC. Translated, it gives CASSLFRLAGMSGANVLTF.

The gene calls are TRBV7-8 and TRBJ2-7, with 7 positions matching TRBD1. Germline trimming cut 5 bases from V and 1 base from J; bases unmatched to any gene: 17. The V gene's germline CDR1 is SGHVS and CDR2 FQNEAQ. There are 18 residues in the CDR3. CDR3 loop: CASSQGTDRSTLSYEQYF. The CDR3 DNA reads TGTGCCAGCAGCCAAGGGACAGACAGATCAACCCTATCCTACGAGCAGTACTTC.

The chain carries TRBV19 and TRBJ1-5; TRBD1 agrees at 9 bases. Trimming at V came to 10 bases and at J to 4 bases, leaving 17 bases not matched to a gene. CDR3 size: 17 residues. CDR1 LNHDA and CDR2 SQIVND come from the germline V gene (reference sequence). In DNA form, the CDR3 reads TGTGCCACCAATACCGTGACCGGGACAGGGCTTAATCAGCCCCAGCATTTT. As protein: CATNTVTGTGLNQPQHF.

This clone was detected ten times or more. This chain joins TRBV4-1 and TRBJ2-1; a weak D match, TRBD1 (6 bases). V shed 6 bases and J shed 3 bases, with 9 bases lying between them. The CDR3 length is 13 residues. Germline CDR1 MGHRA, CDR2 YSYEKL. This CDR3 reads CASRKDSYNEQFF. The CDR3, as DNA: TGCGCCAGCAGGAAGGACAGCTACAATGAGCAGTTCTTC.

At least ten counts were recorded for this clone. This chain connects TRBV5-6 to TRBJ2-7; the match to TRBD2 covers 10 bases. Germline loops: CDR1 SGHDT, CDR2 YYEEEE. The CDR3 contains 15 residues. Losses at the gene ends were 7 bases for V and 2 bases for J; bases not matched to a gene: 9. As DNA, the CDR3 is TGTGCCAGCGGACGGGGACTAGCGATTACCTACGAGCAGTACTTC. Protein sequence: CASGRGLAITYEQYF.

V gene TRBV27 combines with J gene TRBJ1-5; TRBD1 aligns across 9 bases. Germline CDR1 and CDR2: MNHEY and SMNVEV (reference sequence). Trimming removed 4 bases from V and 2 bases from J; junction bases left unmatched: 9. The CDR3 is 17 residues long. In nucleotides, the CDR3 is TGTGCCAGCAGTTCCCACTCGACAGGGGGAGGCAATCAGCCCCAGCATTTT. Translating it yields CASSSHSTGGGNQPQHF.

The V and J genes are TRBV7-3 and TRBJ2-7, with 8 bases that match TRBD2. The length of the CDR3 is 15 residues. Germline CDR1 and CDR2: SGHTA and FQGTGA. Trimming removed 2 bases from V and 5 bases from J; junction bases left unmatched: 8. CDR3 bases: TGTGCCAGCAGCTTATATGGTAGCGGGGTCGACGAGCAGTACTTC. Translation gives CASSLYGSGVDEQYF.